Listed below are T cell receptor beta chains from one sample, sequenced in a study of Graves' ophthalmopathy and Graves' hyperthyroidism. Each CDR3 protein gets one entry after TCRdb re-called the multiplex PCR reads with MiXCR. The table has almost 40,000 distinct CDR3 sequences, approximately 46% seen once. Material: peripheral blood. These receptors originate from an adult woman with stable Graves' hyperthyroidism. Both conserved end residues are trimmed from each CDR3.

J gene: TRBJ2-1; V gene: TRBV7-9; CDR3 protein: ASSRKAGGVYNEQF
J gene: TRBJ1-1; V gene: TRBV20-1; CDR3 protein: CALLRGENTEAF
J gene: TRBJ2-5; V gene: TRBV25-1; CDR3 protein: ASSGSSGRAVETQY
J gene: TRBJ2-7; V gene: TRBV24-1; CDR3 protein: ATSDRTSYEQY
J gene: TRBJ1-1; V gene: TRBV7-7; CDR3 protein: ARAETEAF
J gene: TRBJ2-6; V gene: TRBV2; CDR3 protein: ASSEQGAGANVLT
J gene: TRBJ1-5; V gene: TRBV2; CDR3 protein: ASSTSSNQPQH
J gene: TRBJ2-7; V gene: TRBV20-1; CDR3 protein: SAVRLAGTSNEQY
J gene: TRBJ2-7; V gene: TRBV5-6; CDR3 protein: ASSLDLGPERGEQY
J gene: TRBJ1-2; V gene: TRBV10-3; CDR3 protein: AISESGTGGGYT
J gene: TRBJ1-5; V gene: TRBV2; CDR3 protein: ASSEGQGYQPQH
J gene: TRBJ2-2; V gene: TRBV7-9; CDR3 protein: ASSFLFPGAKAGELF
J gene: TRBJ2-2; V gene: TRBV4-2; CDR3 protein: ASSQDSGGQPWSGELF
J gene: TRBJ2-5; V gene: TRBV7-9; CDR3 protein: ASSLGGTQY
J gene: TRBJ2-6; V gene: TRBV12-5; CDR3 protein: ASGLGGKTEA
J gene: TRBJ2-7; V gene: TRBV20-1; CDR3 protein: SAYGLAGGKYEQY
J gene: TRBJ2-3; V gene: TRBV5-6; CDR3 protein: ASSLMGDSTDTQY
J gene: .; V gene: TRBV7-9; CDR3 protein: ASSKDRGRIGELF
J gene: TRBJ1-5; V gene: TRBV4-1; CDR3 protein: ASSQGAWDQPQH
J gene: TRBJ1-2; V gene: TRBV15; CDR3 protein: ATNQGRVTGYT
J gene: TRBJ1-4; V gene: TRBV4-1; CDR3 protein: ASSQVDRGYEKLF
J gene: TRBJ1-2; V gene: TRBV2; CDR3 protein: ASSGIQGAQSGGYT
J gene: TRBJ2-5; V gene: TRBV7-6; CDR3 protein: ASSYGSGKETQY
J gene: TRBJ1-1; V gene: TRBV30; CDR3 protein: AWITVLQHNTEAF
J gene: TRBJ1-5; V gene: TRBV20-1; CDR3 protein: SAGVGQPQH
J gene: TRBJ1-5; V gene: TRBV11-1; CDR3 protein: DSSFYICSAAPRLYSNQPQH
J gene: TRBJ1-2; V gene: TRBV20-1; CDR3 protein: SATSPQGTSSGYT
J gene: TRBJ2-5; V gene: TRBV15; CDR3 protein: ATSRERGSGRETQY
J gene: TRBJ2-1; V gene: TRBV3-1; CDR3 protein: ASSQFHNEQF
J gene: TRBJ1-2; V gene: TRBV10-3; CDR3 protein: AISEPQAANYGYT
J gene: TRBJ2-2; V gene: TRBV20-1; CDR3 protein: SVPPGLQGTGELV
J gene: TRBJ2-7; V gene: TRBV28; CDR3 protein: ASSFLRYEQY
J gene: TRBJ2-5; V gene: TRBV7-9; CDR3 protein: ASSCRDRVGTQY
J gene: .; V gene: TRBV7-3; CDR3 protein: ASSFRGGSDEQY
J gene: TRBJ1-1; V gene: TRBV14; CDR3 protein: ASSLDRVSGAF
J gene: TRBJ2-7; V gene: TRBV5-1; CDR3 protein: ASSITPSSPSYEQY
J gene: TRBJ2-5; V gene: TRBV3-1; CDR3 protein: ASSGTSGRRQTQY
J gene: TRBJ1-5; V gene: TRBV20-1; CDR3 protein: SARKGPTYQPQH
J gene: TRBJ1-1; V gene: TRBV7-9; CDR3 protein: ASSQGTAEAF
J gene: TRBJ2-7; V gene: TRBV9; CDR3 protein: ASSEGTSGSNEQY
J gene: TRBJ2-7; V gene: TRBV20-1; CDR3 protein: SAGPSGSLEQY
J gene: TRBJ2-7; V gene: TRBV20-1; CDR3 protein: SARGGRDRVRSYEQY
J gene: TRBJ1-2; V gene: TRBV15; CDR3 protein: ATSRAENGYT
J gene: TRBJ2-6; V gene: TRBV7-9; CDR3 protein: ASSLAGSGANDLT
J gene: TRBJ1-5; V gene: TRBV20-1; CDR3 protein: SATGLSQPQH
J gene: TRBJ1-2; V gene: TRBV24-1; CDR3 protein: ATSQGGEGYGYT
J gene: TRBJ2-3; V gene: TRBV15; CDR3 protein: ATSEIDRAHTDTQY
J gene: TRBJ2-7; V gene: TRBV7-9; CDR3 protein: ASSIQAHSYEQY
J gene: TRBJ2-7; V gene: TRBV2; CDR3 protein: ASIPEQY
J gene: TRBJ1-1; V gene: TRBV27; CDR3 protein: ASQGFVNTEAF
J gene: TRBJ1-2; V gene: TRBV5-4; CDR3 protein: ASTRPGQGRGYA
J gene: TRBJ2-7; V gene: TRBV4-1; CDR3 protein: ASSQDRGPSEQY
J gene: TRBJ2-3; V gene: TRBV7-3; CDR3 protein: ASSPSGTDTQY
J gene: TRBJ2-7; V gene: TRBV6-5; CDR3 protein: ATRGGLMFEQY
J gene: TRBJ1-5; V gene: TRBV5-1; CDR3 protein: ASSSGTVRQPQH
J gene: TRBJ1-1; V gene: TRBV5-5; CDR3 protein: ASSLEGLAVEAF
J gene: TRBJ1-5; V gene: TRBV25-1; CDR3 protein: ASSEKGINRVRQPQH
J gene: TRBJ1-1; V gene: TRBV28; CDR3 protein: ASSYYTGSPEAF
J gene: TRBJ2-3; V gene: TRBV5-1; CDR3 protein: ASNLSEDTQY